This TCR beta chain was found in a study of early T cells in non-severe SARS-CoV-2 infection. Study-wide context: Chains were not paired, and sequencing was done on bulk RNA from unsorted whole blood. Whole-study findings and limits: VDJdb-based annotation leaned toward anti-spike CD8 responses and missed private and CD4 specificities.

This CDR3 is 13 amino acids long. Germline assignment: CDR1 SQVTM and CDR2 ANQGSEA. V shed 6 bases and J 4 bases; nucleotides not matched to a gene: 5. This clonotype was counted many times. What it binds is unknown. TCRdb called the 5' RACE reads again in MiXCR, with one record for every CDR3 protein. Of over 60,000 distinct CDR3 sequences listed, roughly 13% were seen once; the top ten hold 4% to 5%. The rearrangement links TRBV29-1 to TRBJ2-2; 7 positions match TRBD1. The sequencing sample was made of whole blood. This TCR derives from an adult who was a healthcare worker with PCR-confirmed SARS-CoV-2 infection or an uninfected control (not recorded which). Written as DNA, the CDR3 is TGCAGCGTAGACAGGGCGGGCACCGGGGAGCTGTTTTTT. Its translation is CSVDRAGTGELFF.